This T cell receptor beta chain was retrieved from a study of T cell repertoires in cytomegalovirus infection. Study context: Matching HLA type and CMV infection were both indicated by public TCR beta signatures. Study-wide points: Carriage of CMV together with the relevant HLA was identifiable through cumulative public TCR beta family frequency. The ex vivo response showed dominance by HLA-C-restricted CMV-specific TCR beta clonotypes.

This CDR3 contains 18 residues. The germline gives CDR1 LNHDA, CDR2 SQIVND (reference sequence). Between the trimmed V and J ends, which lost 1 base and 0 bases, there was a span of 16 bases. This clonotype has ten or more counts. Its antigen is still unknown. Via MiXCR, TCRdb re-called the reads, giving one row per CDR3 protein. The sample consists of approximately 170,000 distinct CDR3 sequences, roughly an eighth of them appearing once. The clonotype comes from a human donor in good health (CMV status not recorded). Some clones in this sample may be carry-over from other donors' samples. This chain uses TRBV19 with TRBJ1-5; D is unclear. The specimen sequenced was PBMCs. The CDR3 nucleotides are TGTGCCAGTAGTATAGGGGCGGGCATTCCTTATAGCAATCAGCCCCAGCATTTT. Residues: CASSIGAGIPYSNQPQHF.